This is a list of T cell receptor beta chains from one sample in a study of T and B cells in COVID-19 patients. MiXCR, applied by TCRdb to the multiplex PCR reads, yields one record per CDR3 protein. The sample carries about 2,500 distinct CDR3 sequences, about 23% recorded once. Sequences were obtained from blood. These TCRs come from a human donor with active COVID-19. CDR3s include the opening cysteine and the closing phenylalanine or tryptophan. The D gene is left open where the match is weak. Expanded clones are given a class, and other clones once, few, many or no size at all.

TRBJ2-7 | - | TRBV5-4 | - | CASSPSNGASYEQYF | TGTGCCAGCAGCCCTTCCAATGGGGCCTCCTACGAGCAGTACTTC
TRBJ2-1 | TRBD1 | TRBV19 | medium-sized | CASTRGSYNEQFF | TGTGCCAGTACCAGGGGGTCCTACAATGAGCAGTTCTTC
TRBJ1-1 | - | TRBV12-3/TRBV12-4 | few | CASSLGGGTEAFF | TGTGCCAGCAGTTTAGGGGGGGGCACTGAAGCTTTCTTT
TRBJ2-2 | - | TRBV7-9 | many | CASSLSERSTGELFF | TGTGCCAGCAGCTTATCGGAAAGGAGCACCGGGGAGCTGTTTTTT
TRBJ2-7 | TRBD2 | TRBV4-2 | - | CASSGLAGDYEQYF | TGTGCCAGCAGCGGACTAGCGGGGGACTACGAGCAGTACTTC
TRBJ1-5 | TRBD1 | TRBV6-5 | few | CASSTGTGEQPQHF | TGTGCCAGCAGCACCGGGACAGGGGAACAGCCCCAGCATTTT
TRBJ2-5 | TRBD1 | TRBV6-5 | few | CATRQGAGETQYF | TGTGCCACCCGACAGGGGGCTGGGGAGACCCAGTACTTC
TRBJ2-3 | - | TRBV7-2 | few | CASATHFEDTQYF | TGTGCCAGCGCTACCCACTTTGAAGATACGCAGTATTTT
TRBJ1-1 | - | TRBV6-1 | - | CASTSPSDAGGAFF | TGTGCCAGCACCTCCCCTTCGGACGCCGGGGGAGCTTTCTTT
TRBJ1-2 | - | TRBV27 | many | CASSLFGLDGYTF | TGTGCCAGCAGTTTATTTGGATTAGATGGCTACACCTTC
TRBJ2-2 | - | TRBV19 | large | CACRTGPNTGELFF | TGTGCCTGTCGGACGGGACCGAACACCGGGGAGCTGTTTTTT